The rows below give T cell receptor beta chains drawn from one sample of a study of blood T cells in healthy people across ages. TCRdb processed the 5' RACE reads anew with MiXCR; each CDR3 protein has one entry. Of about 1,400,000 distinct CDR3 sequences detected, approximately 63% appear once; the ten largest clones hold about 6.7%. The sequencing input was blood. These receptors originate from a young man in good health. Each CDR3 is given with its conserved first and last residue. D genes are given only for firm matches. Expanded clones get a size class; other rows say once, few or many, or leave the size out.

D gene: TRBD2; J gene: TRBJ2-4; clone size: NA; V gene: TRBV7-9; CDR3 DNA: TGTGCCAGCAGCTTAGGGCGGGGGGGCATTCAGTACTTC; CDR3 protein: CASSLGRGGIQYF
D gene: NA; J gene: TRBJ1-2; clone size: NA; V gene: TRBV10-3; CDR3 DNA: TGTGCCATCAGTAAACAGGGCAGTGGCTACACCTTC; CDR3 protein: CAISKQGSGYTF
D gene: TRBD2; J gene: TRBJ2-3; clone size: NA; V gene: TRBV7-9; CDR3 DNA: TGTGCCAGCAGCTACCTTAGCGGGAGGGGCACAGATACGCAGTATTTT; CDR3 protein: CASSYLSGRGTDTQYF
D gene: NA; J gene: TRBJ2-3; clone size: NA; V gene: TRBV7-2; CDR3 DNA: TGTGCCAGCAGCCCGGGGCAGGGCACGTATACGCAGTATTTT; CDR3 protein: CASSPGQGTYTQYF
D gene: NA; J gene: TRBJ1-5; clone size: NA; V gene: TRBV27; CDR3 DNA: TGTGCCAGCAGTTGGCAGGGCAATCAGCCCCAGCATTTT; CDR3 protein: CASSWQGNQPQHF
D gene: NA; J gene: TRBJ2-3; clone size: NA; V gene: TRBV21-1; CDR3 DNA: TGTGCCAGCATGCGGGGACTAGCGAGGATATTTACAGATACGCAGTATTTT; CDR3 protein: CASMRGLARIFTDTQYF
D gene: TRBD2; J gene: TRBJ2-7; clone size: NA; V gene: TRBV5-1; CDR3 DNA: TGCGCCAGCAGCCCGGGGGGGGATCCGGTCGAGCAGTACTTC; CDR3 protein: CASSPGGDPVEQYF
D gene: TRBD1; J gene: TRBJ2-7; clone size: NA; V gene: TRBV12-3/TRBV12-4; CDR3 DNA: TGTGCCAGCAGTGCCCAGGGGGCTCTTTCCCACGAGCAGTACTTC; CDR3 protein: CASSAQGALSHEQYF
D gene: TRBD2; J gene: TRBJ2-7; clone size: few; V gene: TRBV28; CDR3 DNA: TGTGCCAGCAAAACTAGCGGGGGCTTCTACGAGCAGTACTTC; CDR3 protein: CASKTSGGFYEQYF
D gene: NA; J gene: TRBJ2-1; clone size: few; V gene: TRBV20-1; CDR3 DNA: TGCAGTGCTAGAAACTCGGGACGAGGGCAGTTCTTC; CDR3 protein: CSARNSGRGQFF
D gene: NA; J gene: TRBJ2-7; clone size: NA; V gene: TRBV4-1; CDR3 DNA: TGCGCCAGCAGCCAAGACTACCTGCAGTACTTC; CDR3 protein: CASSQDYLQYF
D gene: NA; J gene: TRBJ2-7; clone size: NA; V gene: TRBV11-2; CDR3 DNA: TGTGCCAGCAGCTTAGTGACGGTTCTCGGTGATCCTTACGAGCAGTACTTC; CDR3 protein: CASSLVTVLGDPYEQYF
D gene: TRBD2; J gene: TRBJ2-3; clone size: NA; V gene: TRBV29-1; CDR3 DNA: TGCAGCGTTGAAGGGGGGGGACTCAGCACAGATACGCAGTATTTT; CDR3 protein: CSVEGGGLSTDTQYF
D gene: NA; J gene: TRBJ2-3; clone size: few; V gene: TRBV4-2; CDR3 DNA: TGTGCCAGCAGCCCTCAGCGGCATAACACAGATACGCAGTATTTT; CDR3 protein: CASSPQRHNTDTQYF
D gene: NA; J gene: TRBJ1-4; clone size: NA; V gene: TRBV7-9; CDR3 DNA: TGTGCCAGCAGCTTAGTCGCTCTCGAAGGGGAAAAACTGTTTTTT; CDR3 protein: CASSLVALEGEKLFF
D gene: NA; J gene: TRBJ2-6; clone size: few; V gene: TRBV29-1; CDR3 DNA: TGCAGCGTCGCACCGTATTCTAAAAGCTCTGGGGCCAACGTCCTGACTTTC; CDR3 protein: CSVAPYSKSSGANVLTF
D gene: NA; J gene: TRBJ2-5; clone size: NA; V gene: TRBV7-9; CDR3 DNA: TGTGCCAGCAGCTTAGTACTGGAGGCTGGAGAGACCCAGTACTTC; CDR3 protein: CASSLVLEAGETQYF
D gene: TRBD2; J gene: TRBJ2-7; clone size: NA; V gene: TRBV10-3; CDR3 DNA: TGTGCCATCAGTGAGGGGGCTAGCGGGTGGTACGAGCAGTACTTC; CDR3 protein: CAISEGASGWYEQYF
D gene: NA; J gene: TRBJ2-3; clone size: NA; V gene: TRBV20-1; CDR3 DNA: TGCAGTGCTAGGCCAGGATCTAGCACAGATACGCAGTATTTT; CDR3 protein: CSARPGSSTDTQYF
D gene: NA; J gene: TRBJ1-2; clone size: NA; V gene: TRBV27; CDR3 DNA: TGTGCCAGCAGTTGGGACACAAACTATGGCTACACCTTC; CDR3 protein: CASSWDTNYGYTF
D gene: NA; J gene: TRBJ1-2; clone size: few; V gene: TRBV6-5; CDR3 DNA: TGTGCCAGCAGTTACTCGACGTGGGACTATGGCTACACCTTC; CDR3 protein: CASSYSTWDYGYTF
D gene: NA; J gene: TRBJ1-4; clone size: NA; V gene: TRBV12-3/TRBV12-4; CDR3 DNA: TGTGCCAGCAGTTTGGTGTGGGGGGAACAGCTTGAAAAGTTTGAACTGTTTTTT; CDR3 protein: CASSLVWGEQLEKFELFF
D gene: TRBD2; J gene: TRBJ2-1; clone size: NA; V gene: TRBV20-1; CDR3 DNA: TGCAGTGCTAGCGATAGCGGGAAGGGGACCAATGAGCAGTTCTTC; CDR3 protein: CSASDSGKGTNEQFF
D gene: NA; J gene: TRBJ1-4; clone size: NA; V gene: TRBV4-1; CDR3 DNA: TGCGCCAGCAGCCAAGGGCAGCACCTGTTTTTT; CDR3 protein: CASSQGQHLFF
D gene: TRBD2; J gene: TRBJ2-1; clone size: few; V gene: TRBV7-9; CDR3 DNA: TGTGCCAGCAGCTTTCCTAGCGGGAGAAGCAATGAGCAGTTCTTC; CDR3 protein: CASSFPSGRSNEQFF
D gene: TRBD2; J gene: TRBJ2-3; clone size: NA; V gene: TRBV12-3/TRBV12-4; CDR3 DNA: TGTGCCAGCAGTCCGGGACTAGCGACGCCAGATACGCAGTATTTT; CDR3 protein: CASSPGLATPDTQYF
D gene: NA; J gene: TRBJ2-3; clone size: few; V gene: TRBV25-1; CDR3 DNA: TGTGCCAGCAGTGAAAGGTCACTGACCACAGATACGCAGTATTTT; CDR3 protein: CASSERSLTTDTQYF
D gene: TRBD2; J gene: TRBJ2-3; clone size: once; V gene: TRBV4-3; CDR3 DNA: TGCGCCAGCAGCCAAGATCTAACTAGCGGGGGAGATACGCAGTATTTT; CDR3 protein: CASSQDLTSGGDTQYF
D gene: TRBD2; J gene: TRBJ2-7; clone size: NA; V gene: TRBV29-1; CDR3 DNA: TGCAGCGTGGGGGGGACTAGTCCCTACGAGCAGTACTTC; CDR3 protein: CSVGGTSPYEQYF
D gene: NA; J gene: TRBJ2-7; clone size: NA; V gene: TRBV20-1; CDR3 DNA: TGCAGTGCTAGAGCCTTAACCCGGTCGGAGCAGTACTTC; CDR3 protein: CSARALTRSEQYF
D gene: TRBD2; J gene: TRBJ2-1; clone size: NA; V gene: TRBV10-3; CDR3 DNA: TGTGCCACCGCTTCGACTAGCGGGGGAAAGTACAATGAGCAGTTCTTC; CDR3 protein: CATASTSGGKYNEQFF